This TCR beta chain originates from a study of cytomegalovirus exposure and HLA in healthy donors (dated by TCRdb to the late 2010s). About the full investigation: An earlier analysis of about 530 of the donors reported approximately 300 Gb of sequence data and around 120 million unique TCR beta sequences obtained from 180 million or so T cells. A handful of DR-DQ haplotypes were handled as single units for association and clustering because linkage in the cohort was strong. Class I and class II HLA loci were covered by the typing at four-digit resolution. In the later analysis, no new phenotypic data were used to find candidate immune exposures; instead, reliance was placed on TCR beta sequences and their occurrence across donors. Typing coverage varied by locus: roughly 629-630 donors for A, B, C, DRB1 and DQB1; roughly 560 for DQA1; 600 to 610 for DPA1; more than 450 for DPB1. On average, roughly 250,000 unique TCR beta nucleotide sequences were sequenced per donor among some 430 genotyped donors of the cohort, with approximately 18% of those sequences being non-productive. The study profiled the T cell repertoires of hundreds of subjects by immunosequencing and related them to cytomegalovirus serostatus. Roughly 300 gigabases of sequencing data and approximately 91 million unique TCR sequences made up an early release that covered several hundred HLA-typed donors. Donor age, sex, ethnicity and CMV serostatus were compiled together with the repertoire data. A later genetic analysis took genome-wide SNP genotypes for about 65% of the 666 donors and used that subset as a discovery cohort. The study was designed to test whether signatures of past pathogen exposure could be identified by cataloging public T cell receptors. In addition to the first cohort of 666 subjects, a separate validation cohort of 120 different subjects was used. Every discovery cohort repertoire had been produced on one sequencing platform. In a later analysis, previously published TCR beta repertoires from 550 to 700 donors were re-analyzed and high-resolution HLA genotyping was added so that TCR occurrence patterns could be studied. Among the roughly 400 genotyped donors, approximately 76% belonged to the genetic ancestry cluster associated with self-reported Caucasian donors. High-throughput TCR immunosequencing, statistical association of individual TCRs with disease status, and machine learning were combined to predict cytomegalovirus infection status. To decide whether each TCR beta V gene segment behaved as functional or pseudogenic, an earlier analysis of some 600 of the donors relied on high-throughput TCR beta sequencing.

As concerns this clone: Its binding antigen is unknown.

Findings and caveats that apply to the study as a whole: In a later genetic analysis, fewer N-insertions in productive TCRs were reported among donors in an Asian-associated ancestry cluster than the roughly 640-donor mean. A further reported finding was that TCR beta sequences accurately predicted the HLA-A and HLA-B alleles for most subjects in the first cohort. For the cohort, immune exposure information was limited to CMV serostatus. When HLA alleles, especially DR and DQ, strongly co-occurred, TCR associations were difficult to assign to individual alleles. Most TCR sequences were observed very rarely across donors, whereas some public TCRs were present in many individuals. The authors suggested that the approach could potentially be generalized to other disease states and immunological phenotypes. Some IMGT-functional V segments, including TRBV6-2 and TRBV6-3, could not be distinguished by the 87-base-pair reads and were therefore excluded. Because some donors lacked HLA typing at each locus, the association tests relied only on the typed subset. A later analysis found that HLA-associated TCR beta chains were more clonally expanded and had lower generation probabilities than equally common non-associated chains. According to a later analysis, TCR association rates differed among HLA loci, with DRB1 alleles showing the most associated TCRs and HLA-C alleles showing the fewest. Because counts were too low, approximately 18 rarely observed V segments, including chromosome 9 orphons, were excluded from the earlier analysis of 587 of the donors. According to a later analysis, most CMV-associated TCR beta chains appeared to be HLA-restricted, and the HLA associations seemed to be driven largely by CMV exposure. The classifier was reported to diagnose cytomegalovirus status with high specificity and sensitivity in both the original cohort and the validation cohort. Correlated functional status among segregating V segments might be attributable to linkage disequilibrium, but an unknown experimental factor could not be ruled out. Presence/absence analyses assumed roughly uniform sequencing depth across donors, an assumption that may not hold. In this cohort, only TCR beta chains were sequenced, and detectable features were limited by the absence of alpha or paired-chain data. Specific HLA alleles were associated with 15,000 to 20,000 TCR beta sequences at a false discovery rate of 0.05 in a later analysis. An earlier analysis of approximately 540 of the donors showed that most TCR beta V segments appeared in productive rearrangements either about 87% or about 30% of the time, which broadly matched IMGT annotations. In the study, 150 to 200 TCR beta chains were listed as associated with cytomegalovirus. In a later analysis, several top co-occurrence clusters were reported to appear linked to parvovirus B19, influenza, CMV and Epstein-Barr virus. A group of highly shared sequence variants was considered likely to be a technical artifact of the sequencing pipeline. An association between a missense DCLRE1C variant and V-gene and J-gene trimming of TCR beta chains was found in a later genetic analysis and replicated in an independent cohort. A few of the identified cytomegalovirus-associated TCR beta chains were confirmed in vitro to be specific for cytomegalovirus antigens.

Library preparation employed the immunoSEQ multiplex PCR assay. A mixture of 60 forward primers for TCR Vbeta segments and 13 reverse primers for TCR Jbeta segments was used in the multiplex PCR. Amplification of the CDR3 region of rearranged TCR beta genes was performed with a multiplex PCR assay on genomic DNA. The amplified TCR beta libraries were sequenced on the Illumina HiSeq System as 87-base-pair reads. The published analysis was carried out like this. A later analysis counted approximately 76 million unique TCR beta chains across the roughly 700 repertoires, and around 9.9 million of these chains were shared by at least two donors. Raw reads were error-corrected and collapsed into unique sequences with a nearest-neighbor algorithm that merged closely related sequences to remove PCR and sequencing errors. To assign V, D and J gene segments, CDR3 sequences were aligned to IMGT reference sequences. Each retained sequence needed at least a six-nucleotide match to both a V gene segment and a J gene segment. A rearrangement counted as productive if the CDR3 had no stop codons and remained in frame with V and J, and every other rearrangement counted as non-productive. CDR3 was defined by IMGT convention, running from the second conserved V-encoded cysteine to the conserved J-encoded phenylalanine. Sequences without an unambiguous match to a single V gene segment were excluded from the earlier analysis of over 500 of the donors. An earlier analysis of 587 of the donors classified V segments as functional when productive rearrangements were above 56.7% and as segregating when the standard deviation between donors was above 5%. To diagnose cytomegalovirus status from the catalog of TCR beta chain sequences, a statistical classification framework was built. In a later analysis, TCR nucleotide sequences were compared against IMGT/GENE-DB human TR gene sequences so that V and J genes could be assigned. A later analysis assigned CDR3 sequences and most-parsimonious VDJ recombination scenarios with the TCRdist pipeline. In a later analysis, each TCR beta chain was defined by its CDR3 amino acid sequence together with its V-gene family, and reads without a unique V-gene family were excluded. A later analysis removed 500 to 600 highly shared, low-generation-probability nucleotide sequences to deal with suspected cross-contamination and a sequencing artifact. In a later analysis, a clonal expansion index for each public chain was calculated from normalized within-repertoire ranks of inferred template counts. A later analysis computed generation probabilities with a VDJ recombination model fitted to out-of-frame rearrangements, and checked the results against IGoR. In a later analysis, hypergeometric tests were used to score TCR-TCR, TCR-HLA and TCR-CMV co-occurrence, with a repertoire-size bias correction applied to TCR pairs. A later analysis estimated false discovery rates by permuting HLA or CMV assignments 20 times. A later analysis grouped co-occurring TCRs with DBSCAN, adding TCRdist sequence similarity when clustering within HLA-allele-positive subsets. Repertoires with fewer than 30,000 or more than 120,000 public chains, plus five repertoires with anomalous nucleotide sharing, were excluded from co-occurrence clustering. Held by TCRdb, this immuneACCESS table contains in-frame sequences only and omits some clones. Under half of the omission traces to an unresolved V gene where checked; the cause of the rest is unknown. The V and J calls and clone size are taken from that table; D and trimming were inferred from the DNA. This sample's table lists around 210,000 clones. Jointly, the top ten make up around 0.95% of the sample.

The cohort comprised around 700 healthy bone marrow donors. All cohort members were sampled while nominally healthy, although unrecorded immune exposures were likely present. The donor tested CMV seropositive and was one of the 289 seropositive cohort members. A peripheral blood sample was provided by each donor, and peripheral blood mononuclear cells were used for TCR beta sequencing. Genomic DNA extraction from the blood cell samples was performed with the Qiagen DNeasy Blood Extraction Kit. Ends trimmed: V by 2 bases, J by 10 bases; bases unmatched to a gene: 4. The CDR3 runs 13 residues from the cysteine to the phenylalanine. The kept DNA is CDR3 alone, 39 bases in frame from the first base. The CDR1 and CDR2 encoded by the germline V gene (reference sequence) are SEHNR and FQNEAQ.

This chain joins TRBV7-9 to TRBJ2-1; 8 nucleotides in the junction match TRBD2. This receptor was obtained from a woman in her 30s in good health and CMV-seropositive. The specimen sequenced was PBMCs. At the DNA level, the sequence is TGTGCCAGCAGCTTACCGGGGGGGCACGAGCAGTTCTTC. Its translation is CASSLPGGHEQFF.